This T cell receptor (beta chain) came from a study of blood T cell repertoires in COVID-19. Across the study: Sites across the United States, Italy and Spain contributed samples from acute and convalescent COVID-19. T cells, B-cell-depleted T cells, or PBMCs provided the cDNA or gDNA that served as material.

Original processing methods: Scientists estimated how many nucleated cells there were by amplifying reference gene primers. The method was immunoSEQ multiplex PCR; TCRdb's version includes in-frame clones alone and lacks a portion of them. The V and J calls and clone size were taken over from that table, and D and trimming were inferred from the DNA. The sample includes some 57,000 clones, roughly 92% of them seen just once. The source material was peripheral blood. The clonotype comes from a human donor in a cohort sampled during active COVID-19.

DNA of the CDR3: TGTGCCAGCAGCAGACAGTCTCAGGAGCAGTACTTC. Its translation is CASSRQSQEQYF. This chain connects TRBV2 to TRBJ2-7; a possible D gene is TRBD1 (5 bases). The CDR3 runs to 12 residues. Germline V gene lookup returns CDR1 SNHLY and CDR2 FYNNEI. The V and J ends lost 6 bases and 7 bases respectively, with 13 bases between them.